These T cell receptor beta chains were read from a single sample in a study of T cell changes during pregnancy in multiple sclerosis. Measured with immunoSEQ multiplex PCR; TCRdb has only the in-frame clones, and not every one. The table lists 25,000 to 30,000 clones, about 92% of them singletons. Sequences were derived from CD4+ T cells from peripheral blood mononuclear cells, sampled after pregnancy. The receptor source for this set is a female donor with multiple sclerosis, enrolled in a pregnancy study. Both conserved end residues are part of each CDR3. The D gene is left open where the match is weak. Part of the rows lack a size; the others show once, few, many or a class for expanded clones.

V gene: TRBV30; J gene: TRBJ1-5; clone size: .; D gene: .; CDR3 DNA: TGTGCCTGGAGTGTACCGGCCGGGATAGGGAATCAGCCCCAGCATTTT; CDR3 protein: CAWSVPAGIGNQPQHF
V gene: TRBV30; J gene: TRBJ1-5; clone size: .; D gene: TRBD1; CDR3 DNA: TGTGCCTGGAGTGAGGGACAGGGGGCCGGTCAGCCCCAGCATTTT; CDR3 protein: CAWSEGQGAGQPQHF
V gene: TRBV12-5; J gene: TRBJ2-7; clone size: .; D gene: TRBD1; CDR3 DNA: TGTGCTAGTGGGAAGACAGGGACGACATACTACGAGCAGTACTTC; CDR3 protein: CASGKTGTTYYEQYF
V gene: TRBV10-1; J gene: TRBJ2-1; clone size: few; D gene: .; CDR3 DNA: TGCGCCAGCAGTGAGAACCTAGACGGAGGGAATGAGCAGTTCTTC; CDR3 protein: CASSENLDGGNEQFF
V gene: TRBV5-6; J gene: TRBJ2-4; clone size: .; D gene: TRBD2; CDR3 DNA: TGTGCCAGCAGCCCTCTAGCGGGATTCCAAAACATTCAGTACTTC; CDR3 protein: CASSPLAGFQNIQYF
V gene: TRBV7-3; J gene: TRBJ2-1; clone size: .; D gene: TRBD1; CDR3 DNA: TGTGCCAGCAGCTACCACTCGACAGGGACCGGCGATGAGCAGTTCTTC; CDR3 protein: CASSYHSTGTGDEQFF
V gene: TRBV5-1; J gene: TRBJ1-4; clone size: .; D gene: .; CDR3 DNA: TGCGCCAGCAGCCAGACGGGGGAGCTAGTTGAAAAACTGTTTTTT; CDR3 protein: CASSQTGELVEKLFF
V gene: TRBV7-9; J gene: TRBJ1-2; clone size: few; D gene: .; CDR3 DNA: TGTGCCAGCAGCTTAGGGGTTGCAGGGCACTATGGCTACACCTTC; CDR3 protein: CASSLGVAGHYGYTF
V gene: TRBV6-6; J gene: TRBJ1-1; clone size: .; D gene: TRBD1; CDR3 DNA: TGTGCCAGCAGTGAGCACAGGGGAAACACTGAAGCTTTCTTT; CDR3 protein: CASSEHRGNTEAFF
V gene: TRBV2; J gene: TRBJ1-2; clone size: .; D gene: TRBD1; CDR3 DNA: TGTGCCAGCAGCAGACAGGGAAGGGGCTACACCTTC; CDR3 protein: CASSRQGRGYTF
V gene: TRBV5-4; J gene: TRBJ2-2; clone size: .; D gene: .; CDR3 DNA: TGTGCCAGCAGCTTTGGCCCGCAGTCCGCGAACACCGGGGAGCTGTTTTTT; CDR3 protein: CASSFGPQSANTGELFF
V gene: TRBV7-2; J gene: TRBJ1-5; clone size: .; D gene: .; CDR3 DNA: TGTGCCAGCAGTCAGAATCAGCCCCAGCATTTT; CDR3 protein: CASSQNQPQHF
V gene: TRBV10-3; J gene: TRBJ1-1; clone size: .; D gene: TRBD1; CDR3 DNA: TGTGCCATCGCCGGAGGGGGCAGGAGTGAAGCTTTCTTT; CDR3 protein: CAIAGGGRSEAFF
V gene: TRBV6-1; J gene: TRBJ2-7; clone size: .; D gene: .; CDR3 DNA: TGTGCCAGCAGTAATACAGGGAACGAGCAGTACTTC; CDR3 protein: CASSNTGNEQYF
V gene: TRBV30; J gene: TRBJ1-4; clone size: once; D gene: TRBD1; CDR3 DNA: TGTGCCTGGAGTGCCAGGACAGGGGGCAGGGAAAAACTGTTTTTT; CDR3 protein: CAWSARTGGREKLFF
V gene: TRBV11-2; J gene: TRBJ1-5; clone size: .; D gene: .; CDR3 DNA: TGTGCCAGCAGCTTAGGGGCCAATCAGCCCCAGCATTTT; CDR3 protein: CASSLGANQPQHF
V gene: TRBV18; J gene: TRBJ2-1; clone size: .; D gene: .; CDR3 DNA: TGTGCCAGCTCACCGGGGCAGAGCTCCTACAATGAGCAGTTCTTC; CDR3 protein: CASSPGQSSYNEQFF
V gene: TRBV18; J gene: TRBJ1-3; clone size: .; D gene: .; CDR3 DNA: TGTGCCAGCTCACCAGGCCCAGGCTCTGGAAACACCATATATTTT; CDR3 protein: CASSPGPGSGNTIYF
V gene: TRBV21-1; J gene: TRBJ1-1; clone size: .; D gene: .; CDR3 DNA: TGTGCCAGCAGCAAACCCCTGACTCCTGACACTGAAGCTTTCTTT; CDR3 protein: CASSKPLTPDTEAFF
V gene: TRBV30; J gene: TRBJ1-1; clone size: .; D gene: .; CDR3 DNA: TGTGCCTGGAAACTAGAGGGTGAAGCTTTCTTT; CDR3 protein: CAWKLEGEAFF
V gene: TRBV5-1; J gene: TRBJ2-5; clone size: .; D gene: .; CDR3 DNA: TGCGCCAGCAGCTTGGCCCGGACAGAGGAGGAGACCCAGTACTTC; CDR3 protein: CASSLARTEEETQYF
V gene: TRBV11-2; J gene: TRBJ1-1; clone size: .; D gene: .; CDR3 DNA: TGTGCCAGCAGCCCCTCAGGGAACACTGAAGCTTTCTTT; CDR3 protein: CASSPSGNTEAFF
V gene: TRBV7-6; J gene: TRBJ2-7; clone size: .; D gene: TRBD2; CDR3 DNA: TGTGCCAGCGGGCGGGAGTTTGGCGAGCAGTACTTC; CDR3 protein: CASGREFGEQYF
V gene: TRBV27; J gene: TRBJ2-4; clone size: .; D gene: TRBD1; CDR3 DNA: TGTGCCAGCAGTTTATCGACAGGGGCTGAGGGCCGGCACTTC; CDR3 protein: CASSLSTGAEGRHF
V gene: TRBV7-8; J gene: TRBJ2-1; clone size: once; D gene: .; CDR3 DNA: TGTGCCAGCAGCTTAGGCTCGTCAGGGGCCTACAATGAGCAGTTCTTC; CDR3 protein: CASSLGSSGAYNEQFF
V gene: TRBV18; J gene: TRBJ1-4; clone size: .; D gene: .; CDR3 DNA: TGTGCCAGCTCCCTCAATACAGGGTTAAATGAAAAACTGTTTTTT; CDR3 protein: CASSLNTGLNEKLFF
V gene: TRBV7-9; J gene: TRBJ2-2; clone size: .; D gene: TRBD2; CDR3 DNA: TGTGCCAGCAGCTTGGCGGGAGGGGGCACCGGGGAGCTGTTTTTT; CDR3 protein: CASSLAGGGTGELFF
V gene: TRBV7-2; J gene: TRBJ2-7; clone size: .; D gene: TRBD2; CDR3 DNA: TGTGCCAGCAGCTTAGATGCGGGAGGGTTCTACGAGCAGTACTTC; CDR3 protein: CASSLDAGGFYEQYF
V gene: TRBV28; J gene: TRBJ1-2; clone size: .; D gene: TRBD1; CDR3 DNA: TGTGCCAGCAGTATTGGGACAGGGGGCTTCGTCTATGGCTACACCTTC; CDR3 protein: CASSIGTGGFVYGYTF
V gene: TRBV5-1; J gene: TRBJ1-4; clone size: once; D gene: .; CDR3 DNA: TGCGCCAGCAGCTTGGCCGGAGGGGCCGAACCTAATGAAAAACTGTTTTTT; CDR3 protein: CASSLAGGAEPNEKLFF
V gene: TRBV5-1; J gene: TRBJ2-3; clone size: .; D gene: .; CDR3 DNA: TGCGCCAGCAGCTTGACTAGATTACTCAGCACAGATACGCAGTATTTT; CDR3 protein: CASSLTRLLSTDTQYF
V gene: TRBV28; J gene: TRBJ1-5; clone size: .; D gene: .; CDR3 DNA: TGTGCCAGCAGCGCGGGGCATAGCAATCAGCCCCAGCATTTT; CDR3 protein: CASSAGHSNQPQHF
V gene: TRBV9; J gene: TRBJ1-2; clone size: .; D gene: TRBD1; CDR3 DNA: TGTGCCAGCAGCGCCCGGGACAGGGATCTTTATGGCTACACCTTC; CDR3 protein: CASSARDRDLYGYTF
V gene: TRBV13; J gene: TRBJ2-4; clone size: .; D gene: .; CDR3 DNA: TGTGCCAGCAGCTTATTCGGGAGCCGGGCCAAAAACATTCAGTACTTC; CDR3 protein: CASSLFGSRAKNIQYF
V gene: TRBV18; J gene: TRBJ1-4; clone size: .; D gene: TRBD1; CDR3 DNA: TGTGCCAGCTCACAAGAATCGGGACAGGGGATAATTAATGAAAAACTGTTTTTT; CDR3 protein: CASSQESGQGIINEKLFF